The sequence of this T cell receptor beta chain was determined in a study of Graves' ophthalmopathy and Graves' hyperthyroidism. Study results and caveats: The blood repertoire also included most expanded thyroid clonotypes above 0.001 frequency.

This clonotype was counted between two and nine times. Its target is not known. The authors amplified TCR beta CDR3 regions from RNA transcripts. First-round RT-PCR employed HTBI primers, with a second-round multiplex PCR after it. Each CDR3 protein gets one entry after TCRdb re-called the multiplex PCR reads with MiXCR. The sample has some 380,000 distinct CDR3 sequences, roughly 15% seen once; the top ten hold approximately 7%. Trimming removed 7 bases at V and 6 bases at J, with 24 bases between. The CDR3 sequence is 17 residues long. In germline, CDR1 is SNHLY, CDR2 FYNNEI. This receptor was obtained from a woman in her late teens or twenties with stable Graves' hyperthyroidism. Specimen: peripheral blood. This rearrangement joins TRBV2 to TRBJ2-2; possibly TRBD1 for D (5 bases). The CDR3 is CASKLAAGTGGSGELFF. The CDR3 DNA sequence: TGTGCCAGCAAACTTGCTGCCGGCACAGGCGGATCCGGGGAGCTGTTTTTT.